By share, the clone carrying this T cell receptor (beta chain) ranks as medium-sized. Its antigen is unidentified. These data originate in a study of naive and memory T cell subsets. Overall study results and limits: The RNA method is potentially sensitive to activation and differentiation changes. Delayed type IV hypersensitivity infiltration was taken to explain higher tuberculin-site TCR counts.

Four PCR rounds used nested alpha and beta constant region primers plus the SP2 primer. TCRdb re-called the UMI-ligation and nested PCR reads with MiXCR, one entry per CDR3 protein. The sample has over 11,000 distinct CDR3 sequences, 4.5% to 6.5% seen once. Described treatment: skin biopsy from PPD injection site in Mantoux-positive individual. A UMI-containing oligonucleotide was joined by 3' ligation to the TCR cDNA template. V was clipped by 0 bases and J by 6 bases, with 8 bases between them. Germline V gives CDR1 LGHDT, CDR2 YNNKEL (reference sequence). The CDR3 contains 13 residues. The chain combines TRBV3-1 with TRBJ2-5; D not certain. The starting material was skin, obtained from a tuberculin skin test site. This TCR was recovered from an adult in good health. The CDR3 region is CASSQDLLKTQYF. DNA of the CDR3: TGTGCCAGCAGCCAAGATCTGTTAAAGACCCAGTACTTC.